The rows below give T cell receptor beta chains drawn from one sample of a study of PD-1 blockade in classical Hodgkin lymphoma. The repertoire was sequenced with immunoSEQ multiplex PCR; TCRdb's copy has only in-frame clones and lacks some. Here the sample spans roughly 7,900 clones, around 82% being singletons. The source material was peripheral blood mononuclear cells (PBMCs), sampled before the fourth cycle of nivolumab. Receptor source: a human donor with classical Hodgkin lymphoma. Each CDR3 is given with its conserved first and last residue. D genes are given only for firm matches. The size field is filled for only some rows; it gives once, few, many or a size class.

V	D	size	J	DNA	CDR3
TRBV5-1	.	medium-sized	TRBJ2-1	TGCGCCAGCAGCCAAACAAATCCGATTTACAATGAGCAGTTCTTC	CASSQTNPIYNEQFF
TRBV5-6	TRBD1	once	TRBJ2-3	TGTGCCAGCAGCTGGGGACAGGGTAGCACAGATACGCAGTATTTT	CASSWGQGSTDTQYF
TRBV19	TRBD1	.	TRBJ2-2	TGTGCCAGTAGTAAGATACAGGGGCCGAACACCGGGGAGCTGTTTTTT	CASSKIQGPNTGELFF
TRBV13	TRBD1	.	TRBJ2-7	TGTGCCAGCACCAAAAACGGACAGGGGGCTTTCGAGCAGTACTTC	CASTKNGQGAFEQYF
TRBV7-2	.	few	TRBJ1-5	TGTGCCAGCAGCTTAGATAGGGTTGATAATGGGCAGCCCCAGCATTTT	CASSLDRVDNGQPQHF
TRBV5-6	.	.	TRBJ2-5	TGTGCCAGCAGCTTGAGGCAGCAAGAGACCCAGTACTTC	CASSLRQQETQYF
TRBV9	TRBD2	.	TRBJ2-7	TGTGCCAGCAGCGAGGGAGGGACCTCCTACGAGCAGTACTTC	CASSEGGTSYEQYF
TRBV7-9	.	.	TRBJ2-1	TGTGCCAGCAGCCACCCGGACAGGGGAACGGGGGGGGCCTACAATGAGCAGTTCTTC	CASSHPDRGTGGAYNEQFF
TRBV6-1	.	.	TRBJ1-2	TGTGCCAGCAGTGAACGAATTAAACTCGATAGCTATGGCTACACCTTC	CASSERIKLDSYGYTF
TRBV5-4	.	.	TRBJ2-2	TGTGCCAGCAGCGTTGGCAGGTCAGGGATTGTGAACACCGGGGAGCTGTTTTTT	CASSVGRSGIVNTGELFF
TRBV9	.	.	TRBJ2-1	TGTGCCAGTAGCCCCCGGAGGGCCTTTAACAATGAGCAGTTCTTC	CASSPRRAFNNEQFF
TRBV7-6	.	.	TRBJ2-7	TGTGCCAGCAGCGCGACAGGTAACGAGCAGTACTTC	CASSATGNEQYF
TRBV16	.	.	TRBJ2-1	TGTGCCAGCAGCCAATCGCGGGGAAACAATGAGCAGTTCTTC	CASSQSRGNNEQFF
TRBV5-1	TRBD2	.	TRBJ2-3	TGCGCCAGCAGCATCCAGACTAGCGGGGGTAGCACAGATACGCAGTATTTT	CASSIQTSGGSTDTQYF
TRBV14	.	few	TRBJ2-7	TGTGCCAGCAGCCAAATTAACTCCTACGAGCAGTACTTC	CASSQINSYEQYF
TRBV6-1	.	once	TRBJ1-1	TGTGCCAGCAGTGAAGCGCTTGGGCGGGCTTTCTTT	CASSEALGRAFF
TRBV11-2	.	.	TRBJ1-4	TGTGCCAGCAGCTTAGATCAGGGACTTTTTGAAAAACTGTTTTTT	CASSLDQGLFEKLFF